This record covers a single T cell receptor (beta chain). This record belongs to a study of blood T cell repertoires in COVID-19. The CDR3 is made up of 15 amino acids. CDR1 and CDR2 (germline): MDHEN, SYDVKM. J lost 1 base, V lost 5 bases, and 6 bases had no gene match. Using immunoSEQ multiplex PCR, the repertoire was profiled, and TCRdb retains in-frame clones only, with some absent. This table holds about 65,000 clones, roughly 85% found once. The sequence came from a human donor in a cohort sampled during active COVID-19. This chain links TRBV28 with TRBJ2-7, with 9 bases matching TRBD1. Sequencing was performed on peripheral blood. As DNA, the CDR3 is TGTGCCAGCAGTACATCCGGGACAGGGTCCTACGAGCAGTACTTC. Its protein is CASSTSGTGSYEQYF.